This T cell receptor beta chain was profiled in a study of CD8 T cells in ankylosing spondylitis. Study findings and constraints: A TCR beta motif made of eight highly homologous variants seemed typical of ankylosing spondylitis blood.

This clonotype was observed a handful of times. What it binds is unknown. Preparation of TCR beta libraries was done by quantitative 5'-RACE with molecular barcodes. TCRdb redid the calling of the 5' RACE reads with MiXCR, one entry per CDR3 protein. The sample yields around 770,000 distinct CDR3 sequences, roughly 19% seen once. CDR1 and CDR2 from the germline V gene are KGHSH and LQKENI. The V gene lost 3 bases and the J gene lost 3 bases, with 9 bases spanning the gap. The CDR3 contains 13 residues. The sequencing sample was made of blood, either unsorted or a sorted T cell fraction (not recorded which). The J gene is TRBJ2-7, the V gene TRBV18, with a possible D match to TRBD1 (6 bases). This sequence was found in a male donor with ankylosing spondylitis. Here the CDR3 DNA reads TGTGCCAGCTCACCGGGGACACTCTACGAGCAGTACTTC. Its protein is CASSPGTLYEQYF.